This T cell receptor beta chain comes out of a study of T cell repertoires in cytomegalovirus infection. Study conclusions and caveats: Cumulative frequency (of public TCR beta family members) identified carriers of CMV plus the relevant HLA. HLA-C-restricted CMV-specific TCR beta clonotypes prevailed in the ex vivo response.

There are 15 residues in the CDR3. CDR1 and CDR2 (germline): LGHNA, YNFKEQ. V shed 2 bases, J shed 7 bases, and the junction held 6 bases outside the gene matches. Of note for this clonotype: Its antigen remains unknown.

One entry per CDR3 protein, called by TCRdb with MiXCR from the reads. Of about 70,000 distinct CDR3 sequences in the sample, around 20% were seen once. The chain has TRBV4-2 and TRBJ2-1, with 9 bases that match TRBD2. Sequences were derived from CD8+ T cells from cultured PBMCs, sampled from culture after CMV antigen stimulation. The clonotype originates from a human donor in good health (CMV status not recorded). Some clones in this sample may be carry-over from other donors' samples. CDR3 amino acids: CASSQRGGGGNEQFF. CDR3 bases: TGTGCCAGCAGCCAAAGGGGCGGGGGGGGAAATGAGCAGTTCTTC.